Given below is one T cell receptor beta chain in context. Its cognate antigen is unknown. CDR3 size: 16 residues. Per the germline V gene, CDR1 is SGHRS and CDR2 is YFSETQ. V lost 0 bases and J lost 0, with 10 bases in between. This sample stems from a study of OX40 agonist ivuxolimab in advanced cancers. Turning to the study itself: The study reported partial responses in three patients: one hepatocellular carcinoma, two cutaneous melanoma. The study's findings and limits: At 0.1 to 3.0 mg/kg, CD4+ and CD8+ blood T cells expanded clonally by week 6.

Clones were sequenced by immunoSEQ multiplex PCR, and TCRdb holds only the in-frame ones, with some missing. Among just over 50,000 clones listed, roughly 80% were seen once. The sequences come from CD4+ or CD8+ T cells sorted from blood, collected in a trial of the OX40 agonist ivuxolimab. The gene calls are TRBV5-1 and TRBJ1-3; D is unclear. The sequence came from an adult with an advanced solid tumor such as melanoma, head and neck, liver or kidney cancer. This CDR3 is CASSLVGGFSGNTIYF. The CDR3 DNA reads TGCGCCAGCAGCTTGGTGGGCGGATTCTCTGGAAACACCATATATTTT.